Below, 29 T cell receptor beta chains from the same sample are listed, as sequenced in a study of OX40 agonist ivuxolimab in advanced cancers. Generated by immunoSEQ multiplex PCR, the TCRdb table keeps only in-frame clones and is missing some. The sample includes approximately 82,000 clones, just under 95% of them seen just once. Specimen: CD4+ or CD8+ T cells sorted from blood, collected in a trial of the OX40 agonist ivuxolimab. The receptors originated from an adult with an advanced solid tumor such as melanoma, head and neck, liver or kidney cancer.

The rearrangement links TRBV5-1 to TRBJ2-3, with D unclear. The germline CDR1 and CDR2 sequences are SGHRS and YFSETQ. The CDR3 contains 14 residues. The V and J ends lost 5 bases and 4 bases respectively, with 14 bases between them. DNA for the CDR3: TGCGCCAGCAGACAAAGACCCGGAGCAGATACGCAGTATTTT. Translating it yields CASRQRPGADTQYF.

This chain links TRBV2 with TRBJ1-2, with 7 bases matching TRBD1. Looked up from germline, CDR1 is SNHLY and CDR2 is FYNNEI. The CDR3 spans 13 residues. J lost 7 bases, V lost 7 bases, and 9 bases had no gene match. CDR3 loop: CASNGQAGGGYTF. The CDR3 DNA follows: TGTGCCAGCAACGGACAGGCGGGGGGTGGCTACACCTTC.

The chain joins TRBV11-2 to TRBJ2-1, with 8 bases that match TRBD1. This CDR3 is built from 14 residues. The germline CDR1 and CDR2 sequences are SGHAT and FQNNGV. J lost 4 bases, V lost 5 bases, and 4 bases had no gene match. The CDR3 coding sequence is TGTGCCAGCAGCCCACGGACAGGGTACAATGAGCAGTTCTTC. Its protein product is CASSPRTGYNEQFF. Complete variable domain (other parts from reference TRBV11-2 and TRBJ2-1): EAGVAQSPRYKIIEKRQSVAFWCNPISGHATLYWYQQILGQGPKLLIQFQNNGVVDDSQLPKDRFSAERLKGVDSTLKIQPAKLEDSAVYLCASSPRTGYNEQFFGPGTRLTVL.

This clone came up a few times. The chain carries TRBV13 and TRBJ2-7, with TRBD1 identical over 7 bases. Germline V gene lookup returns CDR1 PRHDT and CDR2 FYEKMQ (reference sequence). V was pared by 3 bases and J by 1 base, with 6 bases of the junction left unmatched. CDR3 length: 15 residues. The CDR3 DNA sequence: TGTGCCAGCAGCTTGACAGGGTTAAATTCCTACGAGCAGTACTTC. Its translation is CASSLTGLNSYEQYF.

The rearrangement links TRBV30 to TRBJ1-4, with 7 bases lining up with TRBD1. J gave up 8 bases and V 1 base, and 7 bases lay outside the gene matches. This CDR3 comprises 14 residues. Germline V gene data show CDR1 as GTSNPN and CDR2 as SVGIG (reference sequence). CDR3 coding DNA: TGTGCCTGGAGTGGACAGGGTGGATGGGAAAAACTGTTTTTT. The encoded protein is CAWSGQGGWEKLFF. Variable domain in full (rest from reference TRBV30 and TRBJ1-4): SQTIHQWPATLVQPVGSPLSLECTVEGTSNPNLYWYRQAAGRGLQLLFYSVGIGQISSEVPQNLSASRPQDRQFILSSKKLLLSDSGFYLCAWSGQGGWEKLFFGSGTQLSVL.

The chain recombines TRBV6-1 with TRBJ1-1, with D perhaps matching TRBD1 (5 bases). The CDR3 covers 14 residues. The germline V and J ends were trimmed by 4 bases and 2 bases, with 11 bases remaining between them. Germline assignment: CDR1 MNHNS and CDR2 SASEGT. For the CDR3, the DNA is TGTGCCAGCAGTGTCCAGACAGTAAACACTGAAGCTTTCTTT. This gives the protein CASSVQTVNTEAFF.

This chain links TRBV21-1 with TRBJ1-5; no DNA check was done on the table's D call, TRBD1. TRBV21-1 is an annotated pseudogene. The CDR3 sequence is 14 residues long. The CDR3 region has the DNA TGTGCCAGCACTACGGACAGGCTCGGTCAGCCCCAGCATTTT. Translating it yields CASTTDRLGQPQHF.

This chain joins TRBV21-1 and TRBJ2-3; TRBD1 is taken as the D call from the table, unchecked against the DNA. TRBV21-1 is annotated as a pseudogene. CDR3 size: 15 residues. CDR3: CASSKGGTSTDTQYF. Written as DNA, the CDR3 is TGTGCCAGCAGCAAAGGGGGCACTAGCACAGATACGCAGTATTTT.

On this clone itself: This specimen includes other DNA sequences encoding the same CDR3. The rearrangement uses TRBV20-1 and TRBJ2-5; no reliable D call. This CDR3 contains 10 residues. Trimming pared 3 bases from V and 4 bases from J, leaving 3 bases between. The germline V gene has CDR1 DFQATT and CDR2 SNEGSKA (reference sequence). In DNA form, the CDR3 reads TGCAGTGCTAGGGTAGAGACCCAGTACTTC. Translation gives CSARVETQYF.

J is TRBJ1-1 and V is TRBV16, with D possibly matching TRBD1 (5 bases). With 2 bases removed from V and 10 bases from J, the gap between germline ends came to 8 bases. The germline V gene has CDR1 KGHSY and CDR2 FQNENV. This CDR3 is 11 amino acids long. In DNA, the CDR3 is TGTGCCAGCAGCCAAATAGGGGTAGCTTTCTTT. It translates to CASSQIGVAFF.

The chain uses TRBV19 and TRBJ2-5, with TRBD2 matching 8 bases. CDR3 length equals 16 residues. In germline, CDR1 is LNHDA, CDR2 SQIVND (reference sequence). The V and J ends lost 3 bases and 4 bases, in that order; junction bases with no gene match: 10. CDR3 bases: TGTGCCAGTAGTATGTCCTTTGCGGGAGGAGGAGAGACCCAGTACTTC. It specifies CASSMSFAGGGETQYF.

V usage is TRBV6-1 and J usage is TRBJ2-5, with 7 positions matching TRBD2. The CDR3 is made up of 13 amino acids. V lost 8 bases and J lost 1; bases outside the gene matches: 4. Germline V gene lookup returns CDR1 MNHNS and CDR2 SASEGT. The CDR3 DNA reads TGTGCCAGCGCTGGGACTATCCAAGAGACCCAGTACTTC. It encodes CASAGTIQETQYF.

The chain employs TRBV29-1 and TRBJ2-5, with 9 bases fitting TRBD2. The junction had 10 bases not matched to a gene; V was cut back by 4 bases and J by 10 bases. CDR3 size: 13 residues. Germline V gene sequence: CDR1 SQVTM, CDR2 ANQGSEA. In DNA, the CDR3 is TGCAGCGTTGCCCCGGGGGGGCGGGAGGGCCAGTACTTC. Protein product: CSVAPGGREGQYF.

The CDR3 DNA reads as TGTGCCAGCAGCTTAGGACAGCAACACACTGAAGCTTTCTTT. This sequence encodes CASSLGQQHTEAFF. The chain uses TRBV5-4 and TRBJ1-1; tentatively, D is TRBD1 (6 bases). This CDR3 spans 14 amino acids. The germline V gene encodes CDR1 SGHNT and CDR2 YYREEE (reference sequence). V dropped 2 bases and J dropped 3 bases, with 11 bases sitting between them. Using reference TRBV5-4 and TRBJ1-1 for the parts outside the CDR3, the full variable domain is ETGVTQSPTHLIKTRGQQVTLRCSSQSGHNTVSWYQQALGQGPQFIFQYYREEENGRGNFPPRFSGLQFPNYSSELNVNALELDDSALYLCASSLGQQHTEAFFGQGTRLTVV.

The genes are TRBV7-9 and TRBJ2-3; D perhaps matches TRBD2 (5 bases). Trimming removed 5 bases from V and 6 bases from J, with 15 bases in between. CDR3 length equals 14 residues. Germline CDR1 and CDR2: SEHNR and FQNEAQ (reference sequence). CDR3 in amino acids: CASSPTGGGDTQYF. The CDR3 coding sequence is TGTGCCAGCAGCCCCACCGGAGGTGGCGATACGCAGTATTTT.

The V gene is TRBV18, the J gene TRBJ2-7; D call uncertain. Trimming stripped 3 bases from V and 3 bases from J, with 3 bases between. Germline V lookup: CDR1 KGHSH, CDR2 LQKENI. CDR3 length equals 11 residues. The DNA for the CDR3 is TGTGCCAGCTCACCCGACTACGAGCAGTACTTC. Protein: CASSPDYEQYF.

The chain links TRBV5-1 to TRBJ2-7; TRBD1 aligns across 10 bases. Unmatched junction bases numbered 11, after V lost 5 bases and J lost 6 bases. This CDR3 contains 15 residues. Germline-derived CDR1 and CDR2 are SGHRS and YFSETQ. The DNA of the CDR3 is TGCGCCAGCAGACCAAGGACAGGGGGGTCCCTCGAGCAGTACTTC. This gives the protein CASRPRTGGSLEQYF.

DNA of the CDR3: TGCGCCAGCAGTGAGAAGCCAGGGGCGCCTTACGGCAATCAGCCCCAGCATTTT. Translating it yields CASSEKPGAPYGNQPQHF. The chain combines TRBV10-1 with TRBJ1-5; TRBD1 is a possible D gene (6 bases). V lost 2 bases to trimming and J lost 2 bases, with 19 bases between them. The CDR3 is 18 amino acids. Germline values: CDR1 WNHNN, CDR2 SYGVQD (reference sequence).

The chain joins TRBV7-9 to TRBJ2-2; D is perhaps TRBD1 (6 bases). V was clipped by 8 bases and J by 8 bases, with 15 bases between them. The CDR3 runs to 13 residues. The V gene's germline CDR1 is SEHNR and CDR2 FQNEAQ (reference sequence). In DNA, the CDR3 is TGTGCCAGCGGGGGCTCGAAAGTAGGGGAGCTGTTTTTT. Its protein product is CASGGSKVGELFF.

The chain combines TRBV5-5 with TRBJ2-7; unclear D gene. CDR1 is SGHKS, CDR2 YYEKEE, per germline (reference sequence). Trimming stripped 7 bases from V and 9 bases from J, with 5 bases between. This CDR3 has 8 residues. In nucleotides, the CDR3 is TGTGCCAGCCCGGGGCAGTACTTC. Amino acid sequence: CASPGQYF. Combining the CDR3 with reference TRBV5-5 and TRBJ2-7 gives the whole variable domain DAGVTQSPTHLIKTRGQQVTLRCSPISGHKSVSWYQQVLGQGPQFIFQYYEKEERGRGNFPDRFSARQFPNYSSELNVNALLLGDSALYLCASPGQYFGPGTRLTVT.

The chain uses TRBV30 and TRBJ1-2, with D maybe TRBD1 (5 bases). The CDR3 totals 11 residues. Trimming removed 4 bases at V and 8 bases at J, with 11 bases between. Germline V lookup: CDR1 GTSNPN, CDR2 SVGIG (reference sequence). CDR3 residues: CAWTPGYGYTF. The CDR3 DNA follows: TGTGCCTGGACCCCAGGGTACGGCTACACCTTC. The complete variable domain, with remaining parts taken from reference TRBV30 and TRBJ1-2, reads SQTIHQWPATLVQPVGSPLSLECTVEGTSNPNLYWYRQAAGRGLQLLFYSVGIGQISSEVPQNLSASRPQDRQFILSSKKLLLSDSGFYLCAWTPGYGYTFGSGTRLTVV.

The rearrangement links TRBV20-1 to TRBJ1-5, with no clear D. This CDR3 has 11 residues. Trimming pared 4 bases from V and 5 bases from J, leaving 6 bases between. CDR1 is DFQATT and CDR2 is SNEGSKA in the germline V gene (reference sequence). Here the CDR3 reads CSATFDQPQHF. In nucleotides, the CDR3 is TGCAGTGCTACCTTTGATCAGCCCCAGCATTTT.

The J gene is TRBJ2-1, the V gene TRBV11-2; 9 positions agree with TRBD2. Germline CDR1 is SGHAT and CDR2 is FQNNGV. The CDR3 spans 15 residues. V trimming: 3 bases; J trimming: 8 bases; junction bases outside the gene matches: 8. DNA of the CDR3: TGTGCCAGCAGCTTGGCGGGGGGGCCCTGGGATGAGCAGTTCTTC. Its translation: CASSLAGGPWDEQFF.

This clone was detected once. The junction departs from germline at one end; a sequencing error may be responsible. The chain combines TRBV5-8 with TRBJ1-6, with TRBD1 as a possible D gene (5 bases). This CDR3 has 13 residues. Germline CDR1 SGHTS, CDR2 YDEGEE. The CDR3 DNA follows: TGTGCCAGCAGGGGGACTACCTCCGCACCCCCCCACTTT. Translated: CASRGTTSAPPHF.

The chain employs TRBV7-9 and TRBJ1-1, with D possibly TRBD1 on 5 matching bases. The CDR3 consists of 15 residues. The V end lost 1 base, the J end lost 2 bases, and 11 bases lay between the germline ends. Per the germline V gene, CDR1 is SEHNR and CDR2 is FQNEAQ (reference sequence). DNA for the CDR3: TGTGCCAGCAGCTTAGGCCGGGACGGCAACACTGAAGCTTTCTTT. Its translation is CASSLGRDGNTEAFF.

V is TRBV6-1 and J is TRBJ2-2, with TRBD2 matching over 8 bases. This CDR3 contains 15 residues. Germline assignment: CDR1 MNHNS and CDR2 SASEGT. With 6 bases clipped from V and 2 bases from J, the junction kept 5 bases outside the gene matches. As DNA, the CDR3 is TGTGCCAGCAGAACAGCGGGAGTTAACACCGGGGAGCTGTTTTTT. This gives the protein CASRTAGVNTGELFF.

This clone came up once. The CDR3 coding sequence is TGCGCCAGCAGCTGGGGGACAGGGGGTGTCGGGGAGCTGTTTTTT. The encoded protein is CASSWGTGGVGELFF. The chain carries TRBV5-1 and TRBJ2-2, with 11 bases aligning to TRBD1. The CDR3 covers 15 residues. Germline V CDR1 and CDR2: SGHRS, YFSETQ. The V and J ends lost 3 bases and 7 bases, in that order; junction bases with no gene match: 5. The full variable domain, its missing parts supplied by reference TRBV5-1 and TRBJ2-2, is KAGVTQTPRYLIKTRGQQVTLSCSPISGHRSVSWYQQTPGQGLQFLFEYFSETQRNKGNFPGRFSGRQFSNSRSEMNVSTLELGDSALYLCASSWGTGGVGELFFGEGSRLTVL.

The V call is TRBV12-2, the J call TRBJ2-7; the table's D call, TRBD2, was not checked against the DNA. TRBV12-2 is labeled a pseudogene. The CDR3 has 16 amino acids. This CDR3 reads CASRLAQRGTHYEQYF. The CDR3 nucleotides are TGTGCAAGTCGCTTAGCCCAGCGGGGGACCCACTACGAGCAGTACTTC.

The chain couples TRBV5-4 to TRBJ2-7; 7 nucleotides line up with TRBD1. CDR3 length equals 13 residues. The ends lost 5 bases at V and 3 bases at J; junction bases unmatched: 5. Germline CDR1 is SGHNT and CDR2 is YYREEE (reference sequence). CDR3 sequence: CASRRAGGYEQYF. The CDR3 DNA reads as TGTGCCAGCAGACGGGCAGGGGGCTACGAGCAGTACTTC.